The 30 T cell receptor beta chains below were found in one sample sequenced in a study of radiation and T cells in renal cell carcinoma. Treatment reported: treatment-naive control, cytoreductive nephrectomy. Generated by immunoSEQ multiplex PCR, the TCRdb table keeps only in-frame clones and is missing some. Of 13,000 to 15,000 clones listed, around 62% are singletons. Specimen: tumor tissue, collected from a patient whose treatment was nephrectomy without radiotherapy. The source of these receptors is a man aged 55 to 70 with renal cell carcinoma.

The V call is TRBV9, the J call TRBJ2-5, with 8 bases that match TRBD1. Germline V gene data show CDR1 as SGDLS and CDR2 as YYNGEE. This CDR3 spans 14 amino acids. J gave up 2 bases and V 2 bases, and 2 bases lay outside the gene matches. The CDR3 region has the DNA TGTGCCAGCAGCGTGGACAGGGCGCAAGAGACCCAGTACTTC. Protein: CASSVDRAQETQYF.

This chain connects TRBV18 to TRBJ2-7; D unresolved. The germline V gene encodes CDR1 KGHSH and CDR2 LQKENI. The CDR3 covers 13 residues. The germline V and J ends were trimmed by 2 bases and 11 bases, with 16 bases remaining between them. Written as DNA, the CDR3 is TGTGCCAGCTCACCAGCTTATTATACGGATGAGTACTTC. This encodes CASSPAYYTDEYF.

The chain joins TRBV5-5 to TRBJ2-3; the D is unclear. The length of the CDR3 is 12 residues. Germline V lookup: CDR1 SGHKS, CDR2 YYEKEE (reference sequence). The V gene lost 0 bases and the J gene lost 4 bases, with 3 bases spanning the gap. CDR3 bases: TGTGCCAGCAGCTTGGCCCCAGATACGCAGTATTTT. Amino acids: CASSLAPDTQYF. The entire variable domain, with the rest obtained from reference TRBV5-5 and TRBJ2-3, is as follows: DAGVTQSPTHLIKTRGQQVTLRCSPISGHKSVSWYQQVLGQGPQFIFQYYEKEERGRGNFPDRFSARQFPNYSSELNVNALLLGDSALYLCASSLAPDTQYFGPGTRLTVL.

This rearrangement joins TRBV11-3 to TRBJ2-7; 9 bases agree with TRBD1. Trimming cost V 8 bases and J 6 bases; bases outside gene matches: 11. Looked up from germline, CDR1 is SGHNT and CDR2 is YENEEA. This CDR3 comprises 14 residues. CDR3 sequence: CASAPGQGVSEQYF. The CDR3 DNA is TGTGCCAGCGCCCCGGGACAGGGTGTATCCGAGCAGTACTTC.

This chain uses TRBV6-6 with TRBJ2-1; D may be TRBD2 (6 bases). Germline CDR1 reads MNHNY; CDR2 reads SVGAGI (reference sequence). Trimming pared 6 bases from V and 6 bases from J, leaving 15 bases between. CDR3 length: 14 amino acids. The CDR3 DNA reads as TGTGCCAGCAGCAAGACTAGAGACCCCAATGAGCAGTTCTTC. Encoded protein: CASSKTRDPNEQFF.

This chain joins TRBV6-1 and TRBJ1-4, with 9 bases that match TRBD1. CDR1 and CDR2 from the germline V gene are MNHNS and SASEGT. This CDR3 contains 15 residues. Trimming removed 5 bases from V and 8 bases from J; junction bases left unmatched: 9. The CDR3 nucleotides read TGTGCCAGCAGTCCCTGGACAGGGGAAAAGGAAAAACTGTTTTTT. Its protein is CASSPWTGEKEKLFF.

The chain links TRBV11-2 to TRBJ1-4, with a weak D call TRBD1 (6 bases). The CDR3 runs 16 residues. The V gene's germline CDR1 is SGHAT and CDR2 FQNNGV. With 1 base removed from V and 5 bases from J, the gap between germline ends came to 14 bases. The CDR3 DNA reads TGTGCCAGCAGCTTAGCACAGGGTCCGAGAAATGAAAAACTGTTTTTT. Translation: CASSLAQGPRNEKLFF.

The chain is built from TRBV28 and TRBJ2-7; 13 positions agree with TRBD2. Germline trimming cut 3 bases from V and 4 bases from J; bases unmatched to any gene: 9. Per germline, CDR1 MDHEN and CDR2 SYDVKM. CDR3 length: 17 residues. The CDR3 is CASSFAGLAGAAYEQYF. In DNA form, the CDR3 reads TGTGCCAGCAGTTTCGCCGGACTAGCGGGAGCCGCTTACGAGCAGTACTTC.

This clone showed up just a few times. CDR3 residues: CASSVQGATTGELFF. The DNA of the CDR3 is TGTGCCAGTAGTGTACAGGGGGCAACCACCGGGGAGCTGTTTTTT. The rearrangement uses TRBV19 and TRBJ2-2, with 9 bases identical to TRBD1. The CDR3 consists of 15 residues. Germline V lookup: CDR1 LNHDA, CDR2 SQIVND (reference sequence). Trimming cost V 5 bases and J 4 bases; bases outside gene matches: 5. The variable domain in full, completed from reference TRBV19 and TRBJ2-2, reads DGGITQSPKYLFRKEGQNVTLSCEQNLNHDAMYWYRQDPGQGLRLIYYSQIVNDFQKGDIAEGYSVSREKKESFPLTVTSAQKNPTAFYLCASSVQGATTGELFFGEGSRLTVL.

CDR3 loop: CSVGHNEQFF. The CDR3 nucleotides are TGCAGCGTTGGGCACAATGAGCAGTTCTTC. V usage is TRBV29-1 and J usage is TRBJ2-1, with D uncertain. Germline V lookup: CDR1 SQVTM, CDR2 ANQGSEA. Trimming cost V 4 bases and J 5 bases, with 3 bases left between them. The CDR3 totals 10 residues.

The chain employs TRBV14 and TRBJ2-7; 7 positions match TRBD2. The length of the CDR3 is 14 residues. Looked up from germline, CDR1 is SGHDN and CDR2 is FVKESK. V lost 3 bases to trimming and J lost 5 bases; unmatched junction nucleotides: 7. The CDR3 region is CASSHGRIWNEQYF. CDR3 DNA sequence: TGTGCCAGCAGCCACGGGAGGATCTGGAACGAGCAGTACTTC.

V and J are TRBV5-8 and TRBJ1-1, with 11 positions matching TRBD1. The V gene's germline CDR1 is SGHTS and CDR2 YDEGEE. The CDR3 runs 16 residues. V was clipped by 5 bases and J by 5 bases; unmatched bases: 11. The CDR3 bases are TGTGCCAGCAGATATCCCCGGGACAGGGGGATGACTGAAGCTTTCTTT. This codes for CASRYPRDRGMTEAFF.

In its sample, this clone was seen a few times. The rearrangement joins TRBV15 to TRBJ2-7; TRBD1 matches at 9 bases. This CDR3 has 13 residues. CDR1 and CDR2 (germline): LNHNV, YYDKDF (reference sequence). The V and J ends lost 8 bases and 7 bases, in that order; junction bases with no gene match: 9. The CDR3 reads CATAGQGMREQYF. The CDR3 DNA reads TGTGCCACCGCCGGACAGGGGATGAGGGAGCAGTACTTC. Supplemented by reference TRBV15 and TRBJ2-7, the full variable domain reads DAMVIQNPRYQVTQFGKPVTLSCSQTLNHNVMYWYQQKSSQAPKLLFHYYDKDFNNEADTPDNFQSRRPNTSFCFLDIRSPGLGDTAMYLCATAGQGMREQYFGPGTRLTVT.

CDR3: CASSPPPSSGGSYEQYF. CDR3 nucleotide sequence: TGTGCCAGCAGCCCCCCTCCGTCTAGCGGGGGTTCCTACGAGCAGTACTTC. The chain uses TRBV7-2 and TRBJ2-7, with TRBD2 matching 10 bases. There are 17 residues in the CDR3. Germline V gene sequence: CDR1 SGHTA, CDR2 FQGNSA. V lost 5 bases, J lost 1 base, and 11 bases stayed unmatched.

This chain uses TRBV28 with TRBJ2-2, with D maybe TRBD1 (7 bases). The CDR3 sequence is 16 residues long. Germline CDR1 and CDR2: MDHEN and SYDVKM. Trimming took off 6 bases at V and 3 bases at J, with 17 bases between the two ends. The CDR3 here is CASSPLGRGDTGELFF. CDR3 nucleotides: TGTGCCAGCAGCCCCCTCGGCAGGGGGGACACCGGGGAGCTGTTTTTT.

The chain recombines TRBV6-5 with TRBJ1-3; D unresolved. V was clipped by 4 bases and J by 9 bases, with 13 bases between them. The CDR3 is 13 amino acids. Germline V gene sequence: CDR1 MNHEY, CDR2 SVGAGI. DNA of the CDR3: TGTGCCAGCAGTTCACGGAAAGGATCCACCATATATTTT. This sequence encodes CASSSRKGSTIYF.

This clone was seen more than once but under ten times. V is TRBV6-1 and J is TRBJ1-5; no clear D. The length of the CDR3 is 15 residues. Trimming took 7 bases from V and 0 from J, leaving 13 bases between them. The V gene's germline CDR1 is MNHNS and CDR2 SASEGT. CDR3 sequence: CASTETDYSNQPQHF. The CDR3, as DNA: TGTGCCAGCACTGAGACGGATTATAGCAATCAGCCCCAGCATTTT.

The V gene is TRBV25-1, the J gene TRBJ2-7; 8 bases are shared with TRBD2. This CDR3 comprises 15 residues. Per germline, CDR1 MGHDK and CDR2 SYGVNS. V gave up 5 bases and J gave up 3 bases; unmatched junction bases: 9. The CDR3 sequence is CASSFSRSGSYEQYF. The CDR3 nucleotides are TGTGCCAGCAGTTTCTCTCGGAGCGGGAGCTACGAGCAGTACTTC.

This clone showed up just a few times. The rearrangement joins TRBV10-3 to TRBJ2-7; the D is unclear. The CDR3 length is 14 residues. V lost 2 bases, J lost 0 bases, and 8 bases lay in between. Germline assignment: CDR1 ENHRY and CDR2 SYGVKD. CDR3 in amino acids: CAISEETSSYEQYF. Written as DNA, the CDR3 is TGTGCCATCAGTGAGGAGACATCCTCCTACGAGCAGTACTTC.

This clone rates as medium-sized. The chain employs TRBV6-6 and TRBJ2-7, with a tentative D call TRBD1 (6 bases). The CDR3 has 12 amino acids. Germline V gene data show CDR1 as MNHNY and CDR2 as SVGAGI (reference sequence). V lost 6 bases and J 0 bases, leaving 6 bases between the germline ends. The CDR3 DNA reads TGTGCCAGCAGACAGGGCTCCTACGAGCAGTACTTC. As protein: CASRQGSYEQYF.

The chain uses TRBV21-1 and TRBJ2-1. TRBV21-1 is labeled a pseudogene. The CDR3 consists of 14 residues. Here the CDR3 reads CASSKVSRHNEQFF. The CDR3 nucleotides are TGTGCCAGCAGCAAAGTGAGCAGACACAATGAGCAGTTCTTC.

The genes are TRBV11-2 and TRBJ2-7; 15 nucleotides line up with TRBD2. The CDR3 is 15 residues long. With 5 bases clipped from V and 5 bases from J, the junction kept 4 bases outside the gene matches. Per germline, CDR1 SGHAT and CDR2 FQNNGV. CDR3 region: CASSLGLAGGDEQYF. The CDR3 bases are TGTGCCAGCAGCCTGGGACTAGCGGGAGGAGACGAGCAGTACTTC.

The chain carries TRBV30 and TRBJ2-5; a possible D gene is TRBD2 (6 bases). CDR1 is GTSNPN and CDR2 is SVGIG in the germline V gene (reference sequence). The CDR3 spans 13 residues. Trimming stripped 2 bases from V and 3 bases from J, with 10 bases between. The CDR3 reads CAWSRDFEETQYF. For the CDR3, the DNA is TGTGCCTGGAGTCGGGACTTCGAAGAGACCCAGTACTTC.

This clone was seen more than once but under ten times. This CDR3 is also generated by other DNA sequences in the sample. The chain combines TRBV7-2 with TRBJ2-1; 11 bases map to TRBD2. Trimming removed 5 bases from V and 7 bases from J; junction bases left unmatched: 10. The CDR3 totals 16 residues. Germline V gene data show CDR1 as SGHTA and CDR2 as FQGNSA. This CDR3 reads CASSPSGLAGGNEQFF. CDR3 sequence (DNA): TGTGCCAGCAGCCCGAGTGGGCTAGCGGGAGGAAATGAGCAGTTCTTC.

This chain uses TRBV5-6 with TRBJ1-1; the D gene is possibly TRBD1 (6 bases). Germline-derived CDR1 and CDR2 are SGHDT and YYEEEE. V was clipped by 2 bases and J by 4 bases, with 15 bases between them. The CDR3 sequence is 15 residues long. CDR3 bases: TGTGCCAGCAGCTTTGGGTGGGTAGGGGGCACTGAAGCTTTCTTT. It is translated as CASSFGWVGGTEAFF.

This chain joins TRBV27 and TRBJ2-7; 7 bases agree with TRBD1. Unmatched junction bases numbered 7, after V lost 5 bases and J lost 6 bases. Germline V gene data show CDR1 as MNHEY and CDR2 as SMNVEV (reference sequence). This CDR3 spans 13 amino acids. In DNA, the CDR3 is TGTGCCAGCAGTCCCCGACAGGGTAGCGAGCAGTACTTC. Amino acid sequence: CASSPRQGSEQYF.

The V call is TRBV6-6, the J call TRBJ2-1; 8 nucleotides agree with TRBD1. CDR3 length: 16 residues. Germline lookup yields CDR1 MNHNY and CDR2 SVGAGI (reference sequence). The ends lost 5 bases at V and 6 bases at J; junction bases unmatched: 12. CDR3 nucleotide sequence: TGTGCCAGCAGTACTACAGGGGGACGTTTGATCAATGAGCAGTTCTTC. It translates to CASSTTGGRLINEQFF.

The chain uses TRBV30 and TRBJ2-5; TRBD1 agrees at 10 bases. The length of the CDR3 is 13 residues. Unmatched junction bases numbered 5, after V lost 5 bases and J lost 5 bases. Germline assignment: CDR1 GTSNPN and CDR2 SVGIG (reference sequence). In DNA, the CDR3 is TGTGCCTGGTCGACAGGGGGCAAGGAGACCCAGTACTTC. Encoded protein: CAWSTGGKETQYF.

This clone appeared a few times. The gene calls are TRBV2 and TRBJ1-2, with unresolved D. Between the trimmed V and J ends, which lost 8 bases and 5 bases, there was a span of 6 bases. The CDR3 runs 10 residues. From germline, CDR1 is SNHLY and CDR2 FYNNEI. The CDR3 spells CASGRYGYTF. DNA of the CDR3: TGTGCCAGCGGACGGTATGGCTACACCTTC.

Only a few counts were recorded for this clone. The chain joins TRBV2 to TRBJ1-2; D call uncertain. The V gene lost 7 bases and the J gene lost 6 bases, with 18 bases spanning the gap. The germline V gene encodes CDR1 SNHLY and CDR2 FYNNEI. CDR3 length: 14 residues. CDR3 DNA sequence: TGTGCCAGCACCCCAGAGGGCACCGGGGATGGCTACACCTTC. This codes for CASTPEGTGDGYTF.